This paragraph covers one TCR beta chain sequence. What it binds is not known. Germline CDR1 is MGHRA and CDR2 is YSYEKL. The CDR3 sequence is 16 residues long. With 0 bases removed from V and 3 bases from J, the gap between germline ends came to 12 bases. Sequencing was performed with immunoSEQ multiplex PCR; in TCRdb, only in-frame clones are kept and a portion is missing. Of some 310,000 clones in the sample, approximately 85% are singletons; the top ten hold around 0.88%. The data were taken from a study of cytomegalovirus exposure and HLA in healthy donors. Study results and limitations: TCR sequences were mostly rare, though some public TCRs occurred in many donors.

The chain combines TRBV4-1 with TRBJ1-5; D not resolved. Material for sequencing was PBMCs. The sequence came from a man aged 25 to 45 in good health and CMV-seronegative. The CDR3 sequence: CASSQERAVNNQPQHF. The CDR3 DNA reads TGCGCCAGCAGCCAAGAGAGGGCAGTAAACAATCAGCCCCAGCATTTT.